A selection of T cell receptor beta chains follows, all from one sample in a study of cytomegalovirus exposure and HLA in healthy donors. Sequenced by immunoSEQ multiplex PCR; TCRdb stores in-frame clones only, minus some. The sample has approximately 300,000 clones; roughly 85% are singletons. Sequenced material: PBMCs. The receptors stem from a young woman in good health and CMV-seronegative. CDR3s include the opening cysteine and the closing phenylalanine or tryptophan. The order of the fields is CDR3 protein, CDR3 DNA, clone size, D gene, J gene, V gene. A D gene is named only where the DNA matches it firmly. Size is stated for part of the rows, as once, few or many counts, or as a class when the clone is expanded.

cdr3_aa: CASSSGDRASSEAFF
cdr3_nt: TGTGCCAGCAGTTCCGGGGACAGGGCTAGTTCTGAAGCTTTCTTT
clone_size: NA
d_call: TRBD1
j_call: TRBJ1-1
v_call: TRBV6-6

cdr3_aa: CASSERADTQYF
cdr3_nt: TGTGCCAGCAGTGAACGGGCAGATACGCAGTATTTT
clone_size: once
d_call: NA
j_call: TRBJ2-3
v_call: TRBV2

cdr3_aa: CASSFYSRPNQPQHF
cdr3_nt: TGTGCCAGCAGCTTTTATAGCAGACCAAATCAGCCCCAGCATTTT
clone_size: NA
d_call: NA
j_call: TRBJ1-5
v_call: TRBV5-6

cdr3_aa: CASSIAPPGEGYSEQYF
cdr3_nt: TGTGCCAGTAGTATAGCTCCCCCAGGGGAGGGATACAGCGAGCAGTACTTC
clone_size: NA
d_call: NA
j_call: TRBJ2-7
v_call: TRBV19

cdr3_aa: CASILVGGMNTEAFF
cdr3_nt: TGTGCCAGTATTCTGGTCGGGGGAATGAACACTGAAGCTTTCTTT
clone_size: NA
d_call: NA
j_call: TRBJ1-1
v_call: TRBV19

cdr3_aa: CASSVSGTSVDNEQFF
cdr3_nt: TGTGCCAGCAGCGTCTCCGGGACTAGCGTGGACAATGAGCAGTTCTTC
clone_size: NA
d_call: TRBD2
j_call: TRBJ2-1
v_call: TRBV9

cdr3_aa: CASSLNAQYNEQFF
cdr3_nt: TGTGCCAGCTCACTAAACGCTCAGTACAATGAGCAGTTCTTC
clone_size: NA
d_call: NA
j_call: TRBJ2-1
v_call: TRBV18

cdr3_aa: CASSEGHGYEQYF
cdr3_nt: TGTGCCAGCAGTGAAGGACACGGCTACGAGCAGTACTTC
clone_size: NA
d_call: NA
j_call: TRBJ2-7
v_call: TRBV2

cdr3_aa: CASSSYPLLNEQFF
cdr3_nt: TGTGCCAGCAGTAGTTACCCACTCCTAAATGAGCAGTTCTTC
clone_size: NA
d_call: NA
j_call: TRBJ2-1
v_call: TRBV6-5

cdr3_aa: CASSLWSSGSRQQFF
cdr3_nt: TGTGCCAGCAGTTTATGGTCTAGCGGGAGTCGCCAGCAGTTCTTC
clone_size: many
d_call: TRBD2
j_call: TRBJ2-1
v_call: TRBV28

cdr3_aa: CASSFWGQGGYTF
cdr3_nt: TGTGCCAGCAGTTTTTGGGGACAGGGTGGCTACACCTTC
clone_size: once
d_call: TRBD1
j_call: TRBJ1-2
v_call: TRBV27

cdr3_aa: CASSPTGDEAFF
cdr3_nt: TGTGCCAGCAGCCCAACGGGTGATGAAGCTTTCTTT
clone_size: NA
d_call: NA
j_call: TRBJ1-1
v_call: TRBV7-2

cdr3_aa: CASSPPGGSGTDTQYF
cdr3_nt: TGTGCCAGCTCACCTCCAGGCGGGAGTGGCACAGATACGCAGTATTTT
clone_size: NA
d_call: TRBD2
j_call: TRBJ2-3
v_call: TRBV18

cdr3_aa: CASSSMADEKLFF
cdr3_nt: TGTGCCAGCAGCTCGATGGCAGATGAAAAACTGTTTTTT
clone_size: NA
d_call: NA
j_call: TRBJ1-4
v_call: TRBV7-2

cdr3_aa: CASSYSNTANQPQHF
cdr3_nt: TGTGCCAGCAGTTACTCTAATACTGCCAATCAGCCCCAGCATTTT
clone_size: NA
d_call: NA
j_call: TRBJ1-5
v_call: TRBV6-5

cdr3_aa: CASRGIGTSRGNEQFF
cdr3_nt: TGCGCCAGCAGGGGTATCGGGACTAGCAGGGGCAATGAGCAGTTCTTC
clone_size: NA
d_call: TRBD2
j_call: TRBJ2-1
v_call: TRBV4-1

cdr3_aa: CASSGLQDEQFF
cdr3_nt: TGTGCCAGCAGTGGACTACAAGATGAGCAGTTCTTC
clone_size: NA
d_call: NA
j_call: TRBJ2-1
v_call: TRBV2

cdr3_aa: CASSIGQGGYTF
cdr3_nt: TGTGCCAGCAGCATAGGACAGGGTGGCTACACCTTC
clone_size: NA
d_call: TRBD1
j_call: TRBJ1-2
v_call: TRBV5-4

cdr3_aa: CASSRDRNEQFF
cdr3_nt: TGTGCCAGCAGCCGGGACAGGAACGAGCAGTTCTTC
clone_size: NA
d_call: TRBD1
j_call: TRBJ2-1
v_call: TRBV6-5

cdr3_aa: CASSPRRFSGRAVGNEQFF
cdr3_nt: TGTGCCAGCAGCCCCCGGCGGTTCAGCGGGAGGGCCGTAGGCAATGAGCAGTTCTTC
clone_size: NA
d_call: TRBD2
j_call: TRBJ2-1
v_call: TRBV5-6

cdr3_aa: CASSVEPQYRTGNTGELFF
cdr3_nt: TGTGCCAGCAGCGTAGAGCCCCAATACAGGACAGGGAACACCGGGGAGCTGTTTTTT
clone_size: NA
d_call: TRBD1
j_call: TRBJ2-2
v_call: TRBV9

cdr3_aa: CASSLRGATNTGELFF
cdr3_nt: TGTGCCAGCAGTCTCCGGGGGGCCACGAACACCGGGGAGCTGTTTTTT
clone_size: NA
d_call: NA
j_call: TRBJ2-2
v_call: TRBV27

cdr3_aa: CASSPSGESSYNEQFF
cdr3_nt: TGTGCCAGCAGTCCCTCGGGGGAAAGCTCCTACAATGAGCAGTTCTTC
clone_size: NA
d_call: NA
j_call: TRBJ2-1
v_call: TRBV27

cdr3_aa: CASSPPSGDGGNEQFF
cdr3_nt: TGTGCCAGCTCACCTCCATCGGGAGATGGCGGCAATGAGCAGTTCTTC
clone_size: NA
d_call: NA
j_call: TRBJ2-1
v_call: TRBV18

cdr3_aa: CASTKLTGLGNQPQHF
cdr3_nt: TGTGCCAGCACTAAGCTAACAGGGCTCGGCAATCAGCCCCAGCATTTT
clone_size: NA
d_call: NA
j_call: TRBJ1-5
v_call: TRBV28

cdr3_aa: CASAERRGGHEQYF
cdr3_nt: TGTGCCAGCGCCGAGCGGAGGGGAGGGCACGAGCAGTACTTC
clone_size: NA
d_call: TRBD2
j_call: TRBJ2-7
v_call: TRBV18

cdr3_aa: CASSLAGQLSYEQYF
cdr3_nt: TGTGCCAGCAGTCTGGCAGGACAGCTCTCCTACGAGCAGTACTTC
clone_size: NA
d_call: NA
j_call: TRBJ2-7
v_call: TRBV2

cdr3_aa: CASRLRQGIYEQYF
cdr3_nt: TGTGCCAGCAGGCTTCGACAGGGGATCTACGAGCAGTACTTC
clone_size: NA
d_call: TRBD1
j_call: TRBJ2-7
v_call: TRBV6-6

cdr3_aa: CATWTEVTPATTNYGYTF
cdr3_nt: TGTGCCACCTGGACTGAGGTTACTCCCGCAACGACTAACTATGGCTACACCTTC
clone_size: NA
d_call: NA
j_call: TRBJ1-2
v_call: TRBV16

cdr3_aa: CASGLDRGFGELFF
cdr3_nt: TGTGCTAGTGGTTTGGACAGGGGTTTTGGGGAGCTGTTTTTT
clone_size: NA
d_call: TRBD1
j_call: TRBJ2-2
v_call: TRBV12-5

cdr3_aa: CASSLQGLAYNEQFF
cdr3_nt: TGTGCCAGCAGCCTTCAGGGACTAGCGTACAATGAGCAGTTCTTC
clone_size: NA
d_call: TRBD2
j_call: TRBJ2-1
v_call: TRBV9

cdr3_aa: CASSGGPEGPNYGYTF
cdr3_nt: TGTGCCAGCAGTGGAGGGCCCGAAGGACCTAACTATGGCTACACCTTC
clone_size: NA
d_call: NA
j_call: TRBJ1-2
v_call: TRBV27

cdr3_aa: CSACQGTNLETQYF
cdr3_nt: TGCAGCGCCTGTCAGGGGACCAATCTGGAGACCCAGTACTTC
clone_size: NA
d_call: NA
j_call: TRBJ2-5
v_call: TRBV29-1

cdr3_aa: CASSGGQGMETQYF
cdr3_nt: TGCGCCAGCAGCGGGGGACAGGGGATGGAGACCCAGTACTTC
clone_size: NA
d_call: TRBD1
j_call: TRBJ2-5
v_call: TRBV5-1

cdr3_aa: CSVEGRVGTEAFF
cdr3_nt: TGCAGCGTTGAGGGCAGGGTGGGCACTGAAGCTTTCTTT
clone_size: NA
d_call: NA
j_call: TRBJ1-1
v_call: TRBV29-1

cdr3_aa: CASSPGGKAAAFF
cdr3_nt: TGTGCCAGCAGTCCCGGCGGGAAAGCCGCAGCTTTCTTT
clone_size: once
d_call: NA
j_call: TRBJ1-1
v_call: TRBV2

cdr3_aa: CSVEYSGRSYEQYF
cdr3_nt: TGCAGCGTTGAATATTCTGGCAGGTCTTACGAGCAGTACTTC
clone_size: NA
d_call: NA
j_call: TRBJ2-7
v_call: TRBV29-1

cdr3_aa: CASSPKRGRSYEQYF
cdr3_nt: TGTGCCAGCAGTCCGAAGCGGGGCCGCTCCTACGAGCAGTACTTC
clone_size: NA
d_call: TRBD2
j_call: TRBJ2-7
v_call: TRBV6-5

cdr3_aa: CAINPSGDNEQFF
cdr3_nt: TGTGCCATCAACCCCTCAGGGGACAATGAGCAGTTCTTC
clone_size: NA
d_call: NA
j_call: TRBJ2-1
v_call: TRBV10-3

cdr3_aa: CASSRRVSYGYTF
cdr3_nt: TGTGCCAGCAGCCGCAGGGTGAGCTATGGCTACACCTTC
clone_size: NA
d_call: NA
j_call: TRBJ1-2
v_call: TRBV28

cdr3_aa: CAQRKSGSNEQFF
cdr3_nt: TGTGCCCAGCGCAAAAGCGGGAGCAATGAGCAGTTCTTC
clone_size: NA
d_call: TRBD2
j_call: TRBJ2-1
v_call: TRBV28

cdr3_aa: CASSLMSGSTDTQYF
cdr3_nt: TGTGCCAGCAGCTTAATGTCAGGGAGCACAGATACGCAGTATTTT
clone_size: NA
d_call: NA
j_call: TRBJ2-3
v_call: TRBV7-2

cdr3_aa: CASSPDRVDEQYF
cdr3_nt: TGTGCCAGCAGCCCGGACAGGGTCGACGAGCAGTACTTC
clone_size: NA
d_call: TRBD1
j_call: TRBJ2-7
v_call: TRBV5-4

cdr3_aa: CASSPDRDSTEAFF
cdr3_nt: TGTGCCAGCAGCCCGGACAGGGATAGCACTGAAGCTTTCTTT
clone_size: NA
d_call: TRBD1
j_call: TRBJ1-1
v_call: TRBV5-4

cdr3_aa: CASSEWGTSQNEQFF
cdr3_nt: TGTGCCAGCAGTGAATGGGGGACTAGCCAGAATGAGCAGTTCTTC
clone_size: NA
d_call: TRBD2
j_call: TRBJ2-1
v_call: TRBV25-1

cdr3_aa: CASSPLPQFFDEQFF
cdr3_nt: TGTGCCAGCAGCCCTTTACCACAATTTTTTGATGAGCAGTTCTTC
clone_size: NA
d_call: NA
j_call: TRBJ2-1
v_call: TRBV7-2